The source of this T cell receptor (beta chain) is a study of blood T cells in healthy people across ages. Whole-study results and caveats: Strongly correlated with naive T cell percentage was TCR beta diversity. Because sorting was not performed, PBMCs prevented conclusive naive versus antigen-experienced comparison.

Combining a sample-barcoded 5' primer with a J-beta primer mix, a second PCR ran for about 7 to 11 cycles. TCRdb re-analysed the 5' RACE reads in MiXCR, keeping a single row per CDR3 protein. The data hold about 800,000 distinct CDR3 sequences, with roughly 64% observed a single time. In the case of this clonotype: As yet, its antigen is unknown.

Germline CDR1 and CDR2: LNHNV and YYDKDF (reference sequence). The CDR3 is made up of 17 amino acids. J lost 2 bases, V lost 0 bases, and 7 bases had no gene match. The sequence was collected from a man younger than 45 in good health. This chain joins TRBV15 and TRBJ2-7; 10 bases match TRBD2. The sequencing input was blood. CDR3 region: CATSRDRKREGPYEQYF. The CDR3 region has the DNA TGTGCCACCAGCAGAGATCGGAAGCGGGAGGGACCCTACGAGCAGTACTTC.